This T cell receptor beta chain was identified in a study of cytomegalovirus exposure and HLA in healthy donors (dated by TCRdb to the late 2010s). Describing the broader study: An earlier analysis of several hundred of the donors reported under 300 Gb of sequence data and around 110 million unique TCR beta sequences obtained from around 180 million T cells. Along with the approximately 700-subject first cohort, a separate validation cohort of over a hundred different subjects was used. Donor age, sex, ethnicity and CMV serostatus were collected together with the repertoire data. Using immunosequencing, the study profiled T cell repertoires from roughly 650 subjects and related those repertoires to cytomegalovirus serostatus. To predict cytomegalovirus infection status, the study brought together high-throughput TCR immunosequencing, statistical association of individual TCRs with disease status, and machine learning. An early release that covered around 590 HLA-typed donors contained about 290 gigabases of sequencing data and 65 million to 100 million unique TCR sequences. The study aimed to test whether cataloging public T cell receptors could reveal signatures of past pathogen exposure. Class I and class II HLA loci were covered by the typing at four-digit resolution. Of the 398 genotyped donors, about 80% fell in the genetic ancestry cluster associated with self-reported Caucasian donors. The later analysis used no new phenotypic data to find candidate immune exposures, relying instead on TCR beta sequences and their occurrence across donors. All discovery cohort repertoires had been generated using a single sequencing platform. Across around 400 genotyped donors of the cohort, an average of 235,054 unique TCR beta nucleotide sequences per donor were sequenced, and 15% to 20% of those sequences were non-productive. The number of typed donors differed by locus: roughly 629-640 for A, B, C, DRB1 and DQB1; 500 to 550 for DQA1; around 610 for DPA1; and some 430 for DPB1. A later genetic analysis used genome-wide SNP genotypes for 398 of the 666 donors, treating that subset as a discovery cohort. A later analysis re-examined previously published TCR beta repertoires from about 670 donors and added high-resolution HLA genotyping to investigate patterns of TCR occurrence. Roughly 5 DR-DQ haplotypes were treated as single units for association and clustering because of strong linkage in the cohort. To decide whether each TCR beta V gene segment behaved as functional or pseudogenic, an earlier analysis of some 600 of the donors relied on high-throughput TCR beta sequencing.

What the research found in general, with its limitations: An earlier analysis of approximately 540 of the donors showed that most TCR beta V segments appeared in productive rearrangements either about 87% or about 30% of the time, which broadly matched IMGT annotations. Assigning TCR associations to individual alleles was difficult when HLA alleles, especially DR and DQ, strongly co-occurred. An association between a missense DCLRE1C variant and V-gene and J-gene trimming of TCR beta chains was found in a later genetic analysis and replicated in an independent cohort. The classifier was reported to diagnose cytomegalovirus status with high specificity and sensitivity in both the original cohort and the validation cohort. Roughly uniform sequencing depth across donors was assumed in presence/absence analyses, although this assumption may not hold. The authors suggested that the approach could potentially be extended to other disease states and immunological phenotypes. Some IMGT-functional V segments, including TRBV6-2 and TRBV6-3, could not be distinguished by the 87-base-pair reads and were therefore excluded. Because HLA typing was unavailable for some donors at each locus, only the typed subset was used in association tests. According to a later analysis, most CMV-associated TCR beta chains appeared to be HLA-restricted, and the HLA associations seemed to be driven largely by CMV exposure. In a later analysis, the rate of TCR association differed among HLA loci, with DRB1 alleles having the most associated TCRs and HLA-C alleles having the fewest. Linkage disequilibrium might explain the correlated functional status among segregating V segments, but an unknown experimental factor could not be ruled out. In a later analysis, HLA-associated TCR beta chains showed more clonal expansion and lower generation probabilities than non-associated chains that were equally common. In a later analysis, several top co-occurrence clusters were reported to appear linked to parvovirus B19, influenza, CMV and Epstein-Barr virus. A further reported finding was that TCR beta sequences accurately predicted the HLA-A and HLA-B alleles for most subjects in the first cohort. Because counts were too low, about 18 rarely observed V segments, including chromosome 9 orphons, were excluded from the earlier analysis of about 500 of the donors. Specific HLA alleles were associated with more than 15,000 TCR beta sequences at a false discovery rate of 0.05 in a later analysis. This cohort had only TCR beta chains sequenced, and the lack of alpha or paired-chain data limited which features could be detected. For the cohort, immune exposure information was limited to CMV serostatus. A few of the identified cytomegalovirus-associated TCR beta chains were confirmed in vitro to be specific for cytomegalovirus antigens. According to a later genetic analysis, donors in an Asian-associated ancestry cluster had fewer N-insertions in productive TCRs than the approximately 670-donor mean. The study listed over 150 TCR beta chains as associated with cytomegalovirus. A cluster of highly shared sequence variants was judged likely to be a technical artifact of the sequencing pipeline. While some public TCRs were present in many individuals, most TCR sequences turned up only very rarely across donors.

The library was built by means of the immunoSEQ multiplex PCR assay. For the multiplex PCR, a mixture combining 60 forward primers for TCR Vbeta segments and 13 reverse primers for TCR Jbeta segments was used. Amplification of the CDR3 region of rearranged TCR beta genes was performed with a multiplex PCR assay on genomic DNA. The Illumina HiSeq System was used to sequence the amplified TCR beta libraries as 87-base-pair reads. The study's own analysis went as follows. In a later analysis, roughly 80 million unique TCR beta chains were counted across the approximately 620 repertoires, and roughly 11 million of these chains were shared by at least two donors. Raw reads were error-corrected and collapsed into unique sequences by a nearest-neighbor algorithm in which closely related sequences were merged to remove PCR and sequencing errors. V, D and J gene segments were assigned by aligning CDR3 sequences to IMGT reference sequences. Each retained sequence needed at least a six-nucleotide match to both a V gene segment and a J gene segment. A rearrangement counted as productive if the CDR3 had no stop codons and remained in frame with V and J, and every other rearrangement counted as non-productive. Following IMGT convention, CDR3 was defined as the stretch from the second conserved V-encoded cysteine to the conserved J-encoded phenylalanine. Sequences without an unambiguous match to a single V gene segment were excluded from the earlier analysis of about 630 of the donors. An earlier analysis of several hundred of the donors called V segments functional above 56.7% productive rearrangements and segregating when the between-donor standard deviation exceeded 5%. A statistical classification framework was developed to diagnose cytomegalovirus status using the catalog of TCR beta chain sequences. In a later analysis, V and J genes were assigned by comparing TCR nucleotide sequences against IMGT/GENE-DB human TR gene sequences. In a later analysis, CDR3 sequences and most-parsimonious VDJ recombination scenarios were assigned using the TCRdist pipeline. A later analysis defined each TCR beta chain by its CDR3 amino acid sequence plus V-gene family, and excluded reads lacking a unique V-gene family. To address suspected cross-contamination and a sequencing artifact, a later analysis removed around 590 highly shared, low-generation-probability nucleotide sequences. For each public chain, a later analysis derived a clonal expansion index from normalized ranks of inferred template counts within each repertoire. In a later analysis, generation probabilities were computed using a VDJ recombination model fitted to out-of-frame rearrangements, and the results were checked against IGoR. Hypergeometric tests were used in a later analysis to score TCR-TCR, TCR-HLA and TCR-CMV co-occurrence, with a repertoire-size bias correction applied to the TCR pairs. False discovery rates were estimated in a later analysis by permuting HLA or CMV assignments 20 times. In a later analysis, co-occurring TCRs were grouped using DBSCAN, with TCRdist sequence similarity added in when clustering inside HLA-allele-positive subsets. For co-occurrence clustering, repertoires with fewer than 30,000 or more than 120,000 public chains were excluded, along with about five repertoires with anomalous nucleotide sharing. TCRdb obtained this table from immuneACCESS and retained in-frame rearrangements with V and J assigned. These tables miss some clones; where compared with another copy, unresolved V genes account for less than half of the shortfall, and the remainder is unexplained. That table is the source of V, J and clone size, and D and trimming were worked out from the DNA. The sample table lists around 100,000 clones, under 85% of them with a count of one. About 4% of the sample goes to the ten largest clones.

The junction shows trimming of 1 base on V and 7 bases on J, and the gene matches do not reach 18 bases of it. For CDR1 and CDR2, the germline V gene (reference sequence) lists GTSNPN and SVGIG. The CDR3 numbers 19 residues from cysteine through phenylalanine. CDR3 DNA only is kept here, 57 bases in frame from base 1. On this clone itself: What this receptor recognizes is not known. The input lacks base qualities; no much larger clone sits a single base away.

The cohort consisted of approximately 670 healthy bone marrow donors. At the time of sampling, every cohort member was nominally healthy, though immune exposures that went unrecorded were likely present. The donor tested CMV seropositive and was one of the 289 seropositive cohort members. Each donor provided a peripheral blood sample, and peripheral blood mononuclear cells were used for TCR beta sequencing. The Qiagen DNeasy Blood Extraction Kit was used to extract genomic DNA from the blood cell samples. Here the chain combines TRBV30 and TRBJ2-2; 10 bases in the middle match TRBD1. The sequencing sample was made of PBMCs. The receptor comes from a woman aged 40 to 50 in good health and CMV-seropositive. The nucleotide sequence reads TGTGCCTGGAGTGGGGAGTTAGAGACAGGGGGCATTGTGGTCGGGGAGCTGTTTTTT. This encodes CAWSGELETGGIVVGELFF.